This is a list of T cell receptor beta chains from one sample in a study of T cells in Graves' hyperthyroidism and ophthalmopathy. TCRdb itself ran the multiplex PCR reads through MiXCR, one entry per CDR3 protein. In the table there are 700,000 or so distinct CDR3 sequences, about 14% of which are singletons. Material for sequencing was blood. These receptors all come from a woman in her forties or fifties with Graves' ophthalmopathy. Each CDR3 is given with its conserved first and last residue. A D gene is named only where the DNA matches it firmly. Size tells how often a clone was seen (once, few, many) or the class of an expanded clone, and some rows leave it out.

J: TRBJ2-1; size: many; V: TRBV6-2/TRBV6-3; D: NA; CDR3: CASSYALGTSYNEQFF; DNA: TGTGCCAGCAGTTATGCGTTGGGGACCTCCTACAATGAGCAGTTCTTC
J: TRBJ1-4; size: few; V: TRBV5-1; D: TRBD1; CDR3: CASSPSGQGNEKLFF; DNA: TGCGCCAGCAGCCCGAGCGGACAGGGGAATGAAAAACTGTTTTTT
J: TRBJ2-5; size: NA; V: TRBV29-1; D: NA; CDR3: CSVEGRLAKQETQYF; DNA: TGCAGCGTTGAAGGGCGGCTAGCGAAACAAGAGACCCAGTACTTC
J: TRBJ2-5; size: NA; V: TRBV7-9; D: NA; CDR3: CASSLDGGHTQETQYF; DNA: TGTGCCAGCAGCTTAGATGGAGGCCATACTCAAGAGACCCAGTACTTC
J: TRBJ2-1; size: NA; V: TRBV28; D: TRBD1; CDR3: CASSLGTVSYYEQFF; DNA: TGTGCCAGCAGTTTGGGGACAGTATCCTACTACGAGCAGTTCTTC
J: TRBJ2-7; size: NA; V: TRBV2; D: NA; CDR3: CASTLNRGTPWKEQYF; DNA: TGTGCCAGCACCTTGAACCGGGGCACCCCTTGGAAAGAGCAGTACTTC
J: TRBJ1-1; size: NA; V: TRBV19; D: NA; CDR3: CASSRVRGNTEAFF; DNA: TGTGCCAGTAGTAGGGTACGGGGGAACACTGAAGCTTTCTTT
J: TRBJ1-5; size: NA; V: TRBV7-2; D: NA; CDR3: CASSLVGTGGGISNQPQHF; DNA: TGTGCCAGCAGCTTAGTGGGTACCGGGGGCGGGATCAGCAATCAGCCCCAGCATTTT
J: TRBJ1-4; size: NA; V: TRBV15; D: TRBD1; CDR3: CATSRDLKPGQYATNEKLFF; DNA: TGTGCCACCAGCAGAGATCTAAAGCCGGGACAGTATGCAACTAATGAAAAACTGTTTTTT
J: TRBJ2-3; size: many; V: TRBV5-1; D: TRBD1; CDR3: CASSHTGGGFLGTDTQYF; DNA: TGCGCCAGCAGCCACACAGGGGGCGGATTCCTAGGCACAGATACGCAGTATTTT
J: TRBJ2-7; size: NA; V: TRBV7-9; D: NA; CDR3: CASSLSRDGQRKYEQYF; DNA: TGTGCCAGCAGCCTCAGCCGGGACGGGCAAAGGAAATACGAGCAGTACTTC
J: TRBJ1-5; size: NA; V: TRBV28; D: NA; CDR3: CASSVRPNQPQHF; DNA: TGTGCCAGCAGTGTGAGACCCAATCAGCCCCAGCATTTT
J: TRBJ2-1; size: few; V: TRBV27; D: NA; CDR3: CASSSQPNLLNEQFF; DNA: TGTGCCAGCAGTTCGCAGCCTAACCTCCTCAATGAGCAGTTCTTC
J: TRBJ2-7; size: many; V: TRBV5-1; D: NA; CDR3: CASSLKGESYEQYF; DNA: TGCGCCAGCAGCTTGAAGGGGGAGAGCTACGAGCAGTACTTC
J: TRBJ1-2; size: many; V: TRBV4-3; D: TRBD1; CDR3: CASSQSQDRARDGYTF; DNA: TGCGCCAGCAGCCAATCCCAAGACAGGGCTCGGGATGGCTACACCTTC
J: TRBJ1-1; size: NA; V: TRBV14; D: NA; CDR3: CASSQQHNTEAFF; DNA: TGTGCCAGCAGCCAACAGCATAACACTGAAGCTTTCTTT
J: TRBJ1-3; size: NA; V: TRBV20-1; D: TRBD1; CDR3: CSARGQGAKGNTIYF; DNA: TGCAGTGCTAGAGGACAGGGGGCGAAAGGAAACACCATATATTTT
J: TRBJ2-1; size: few; V: TRBV3-1; D: NA; CDR3: CASSHHTGNEQFF; DNA: TGTGCCAGCAGCCATCACACAGGCAATGAGCAGTTCTTC
J: TRBJ1-1; size: NA; V: TRBV6-5; D: NA; CDR3: CASSYSMGEAFF; DNA: TGTGCCAGCAGTTACTCGATGGGGGAAGCTTTCTTT
J: TRBJ2-1; size: NA; V: TRBV5-1; D: TRBD2; CDR3: CASSLAGAGGGIYNEQFF; DNA: TGCGCCAGCAGCTTGGCCGGGGCGGGAGGAGGGATTTACAATGAGCAGTTCTTC
J: TRBJ1-5; size: many; V: TRBV6-2/TRBV6-3; D: NA; CDR3: CASSYSEHQPQHF; DNA: TGTGCCAGCAGTTACTCAGAGCATCAGCCCCAGCATTTT
J: TRBJ2-3; size: many; V: TRBV3-1; D: TRBD2; CDR3: CASSQLLAGEDTQYF; DNA: TGTGCCAGCAGCCAATTGCTAGCGGGAGAAGATACGCAGTATTTT
J: TRBJ2-1; size: few; V: TRBV24-1; D: TRBD2; CDR3: CATSDSLAELFYNEQFF; DNA: TGTGCCACCAGTGACTCTCTAGCGGAGCTCTTCTACAATGAGCAGTTCTTC
J: TRBJ1-1; size: many; V: TRBV6-1; D: NA; CDR3: CASSEEGIPVEAFF; DNA: TGTGCCAGCAGTGAAGAGGGGATACCCGTAGAAGCTTTCTTT
J: TRBJ1-2; size: many; V: TRBV5-1; D: NA; CDR3: CASSTGFYGYTF; DNA: TGCGCCAGCAGCACAGGGTTCTATGGCTACACCTTC
J: TRBJ2-1; size: many; V: TRBV3-1; D: TRBD2; CDR3: CASSHFRDTRGLAGFNEQFF; DNA: TGTGCCAGCAGCCATTTCCGGGACACAAGGGGACTAGCTGGTTTCAATGAGCAGTTCTTC
J: TRBJ1-1; size: many; V: TRBV5-1; D: NA; CDR3: CASSNRENTEAFF; DNA: TGCGCCAGCAGCAACAGGGAGAACACTGAAGCTTTCTTT
J: TRBJ1-2; size: many; V: TRBV7-9; D: NA; CDR3: CASQPGNIYGYTF; DNA: TGTGCCAGCCAGCCCGGAAACATCTATGGCTACACCTTC
J: TRBJ2-7; size: many; V: TRBV30; D: NA; CDR3: CAWSIGQTYEQYF; DNA: TGTGCCTGGAGTATTGGACAGACCTACGAGCAGTACTTC
J: TRBJ2-1; size: few; V: TRBV6-1; D: NA; CDR3: CASSEGGGGDEQFF; DNA: TGTGCCAGCAGTGAAGGGGGCGGGGGCGATGAGCAGTTCTTC
J: TRBJ2-1; size: NA; V: TRBV29-1; D: NA; CDR3: CSVEPTSLPSWEQFF; DNA: TGCAGCGTTGAACCCACTAGTCTACCTTCTTGGGAGCAGTTCTTC
J: TRBJ2-7; size: many; V: TRBV28; D: TRBD2; CDR3: CASSWLTGGPSYEQYF; DNA: TGTGCCAGCAGTTGGCTGACGGGAGGGCCCTCATACGAGCAGTACTTC
J: TRBJ1-5; size: NA; V: TRBV28; D: NA; CDR3: CASSFYRETNQPQHF; DNA: TGTGCCAGCAGTTTTTACAGGGAGACCAATCAGCCCCAGCATTTT
J: TRBJ2-7; size: NA; V: TRBV28; D: TRBD1; CDR3: CASSPGTGFYEQCF; DNA: TGTGCCAGCAGTCCTGGGACAGGGTTTTACGAGCAGTGCTTC
J: TRBJ1-5; size: many; V: TRBV19; D: TRBD1; CDR3: CATRARDRGYNQPQHF; DNA: TGTGCCACTCGAGCTCGGGACAGGGGTTACAATCAGCCCCAGCATTTT
J: TRBJ2-1; size: NA; V: TRBV20-1; D: TRBD2; CDR3: CSARDGTSGSSEQFF; DNA: TGCAGTGCTAGAGATGGGACTAGCGGGAGTAGTGAGCAGTTCTTC
J: TRBJ2-7; size: few; V: TRBV4-3; D: NA; CDR3: CASSQGPGSSYEQYF; DNA: TGCGCCAGCAGCCAAGGTCCAGGGAGCTCCTATGAGCAGTACTTC
J: TRBJ2-1; size: NA; V: TRBV7-2; D: TRBD1; CDR3: CASSLTGQGFYEQFF; DNA: TGTGCCAGCAGCTTAACGGGACAGGGTTTTTATGAGCAGTTCTTC
J: TRBJ2-1; size: NA; V: TRBV20-1; D: NA; CDR3: CSAKKGDSDRGEQLF; DNA: TGCAGTGCTAAGAAGGGCGATAGCGATCGCGGTGAGCAGCTCTTC
J: TRBJ2-3; size: few; V: TRBV9; D: TRBD2; CDR3: CASSVFGTSGSTDTQYF; DNA: TGTGCCAGCAGCGTATTCGGGACTAGCGGGAGCACAGATACGCAGTATTTT
J: TRBJ1-3; size: few; V: TRBV28; D: TRBD1; CDR3: CASSLLGQGAHSGNTIYF; DNA: TGTGCCAGCAGTTTATTGGGACAGGGGGCCCACTCTGGAAACACCATATATTTT
J: TRBJ2-5; size: few; V: TRBV6-8; D: TRBD2; CDR3: CASSYTSGRETQYF; DNA: TGTGCCAGCAGTTATACTAGCGGGAGAGAGACCCAGTACTTC
J: TRBJ2-5; size: few; V: TRBV15; D: TRBD1; CDR3: CATSSATGFQETQYF; DNA: TGTGCCACCAGCAGCGCGACAGGGTTCCAAGAGACCCAGTACTTC
J: TRBJ2-1; size: NA; V: TRBV18; D: TRBD2; CDR3: CASSPLTSDSEQFF; DNA: TGTGCCAGCTCACCGCTCACTAGCGATAGTGAGCAGTTCTTC
J: TRBJ1-1; size: NA; V: TRBV9; D: NA; CDR3: CASSVEWNTEAFF; DNA: TGTGCCAGCAGCGTAGAGTGGAACACTGAAGCTTTCTTT
J: TRBJ2-6; size: few; V: TRBV9; D: NA; CDR3: CASSVVQASVGANVLTF; DNA: TGTGCCAGCAGCGTAGTTCAGGCTTCGGTAGGGGCCAACGTCCTGACTTTC
J: TRBJ2-1; size: many; V: TRBV28; D: NA; CDR3: CASSTPHGTPPNEQFF; DNA: TGTGCCAGCAGTACCCCCCACGGGACCCCTCCCAATGAGCAGTTCTTC
J: TRBJ2-1; size: NA; V: TRBV12-3/TRBV12-4; D: TRBD2; CDR3: CASSEGLAGVVEQFF; DNA: TGTGCCAGCAGTGAAGGACTAGCGGGAGTGGTTGAGCAGTTCTTC
J: TRBJ2-5; size: NA; V: TRBV5-1; D: NA; CDR3: CASSLAPVGSQETQYF; DNA: TGCGCCAGCAGCTTGGCTCCTGTGGGGAGTCAAGAGACCCAGTACTTC